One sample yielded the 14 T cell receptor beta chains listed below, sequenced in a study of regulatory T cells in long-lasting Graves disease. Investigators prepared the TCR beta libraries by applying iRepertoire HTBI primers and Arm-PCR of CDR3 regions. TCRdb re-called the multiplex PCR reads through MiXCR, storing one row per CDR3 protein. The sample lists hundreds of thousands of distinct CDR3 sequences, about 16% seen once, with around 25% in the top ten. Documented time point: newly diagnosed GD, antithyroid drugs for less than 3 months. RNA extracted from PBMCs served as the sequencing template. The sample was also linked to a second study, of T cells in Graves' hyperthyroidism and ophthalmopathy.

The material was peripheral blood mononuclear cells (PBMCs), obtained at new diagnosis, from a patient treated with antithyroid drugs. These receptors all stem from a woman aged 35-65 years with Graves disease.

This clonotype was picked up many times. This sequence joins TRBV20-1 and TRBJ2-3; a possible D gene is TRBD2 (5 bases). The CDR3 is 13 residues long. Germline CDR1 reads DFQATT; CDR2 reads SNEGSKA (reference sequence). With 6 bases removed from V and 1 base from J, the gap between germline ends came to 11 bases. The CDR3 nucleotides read TGCAGTGCCGCCCCCGGGGGCACAGATACGCAGTATTTT. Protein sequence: CSAAPGGTDTQYF.

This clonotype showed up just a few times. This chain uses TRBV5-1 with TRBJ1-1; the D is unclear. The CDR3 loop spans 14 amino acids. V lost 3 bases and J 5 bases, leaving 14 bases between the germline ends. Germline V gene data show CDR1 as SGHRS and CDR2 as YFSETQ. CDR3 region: CASSSAGTRTEAFF. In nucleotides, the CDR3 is TGCGCCAGCAGCTCAGCGGGAACCAGGACTGAAGCTTTCTTT.

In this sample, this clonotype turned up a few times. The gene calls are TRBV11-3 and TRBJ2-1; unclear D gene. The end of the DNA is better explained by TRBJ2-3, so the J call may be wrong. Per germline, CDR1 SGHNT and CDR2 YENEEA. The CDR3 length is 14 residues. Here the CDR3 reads CASSFGSSEVGQYF. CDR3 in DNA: TGTGCCAGCAGCTTCGGGTCTTCTGAAGTCGGGCAGTATTTT.

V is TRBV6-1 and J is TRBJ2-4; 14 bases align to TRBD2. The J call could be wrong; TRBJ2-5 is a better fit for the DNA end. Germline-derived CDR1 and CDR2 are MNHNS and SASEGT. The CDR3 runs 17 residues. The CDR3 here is CASSRTSGGNEEETQYF. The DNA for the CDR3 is TGTGCCAGCAGCCGGACTAGCGGGGGGAACGAGGAGGAGACCCAGTACTTC.

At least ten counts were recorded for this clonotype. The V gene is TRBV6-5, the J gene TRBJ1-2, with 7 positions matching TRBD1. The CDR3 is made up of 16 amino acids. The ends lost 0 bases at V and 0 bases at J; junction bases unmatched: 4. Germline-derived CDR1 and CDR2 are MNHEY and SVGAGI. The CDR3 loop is CASSYSWDSPNYGYTF. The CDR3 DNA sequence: TGTGCCAGCAGTTACTCGTGGGACAGCCCTAACTATGGCTACACCTTC.

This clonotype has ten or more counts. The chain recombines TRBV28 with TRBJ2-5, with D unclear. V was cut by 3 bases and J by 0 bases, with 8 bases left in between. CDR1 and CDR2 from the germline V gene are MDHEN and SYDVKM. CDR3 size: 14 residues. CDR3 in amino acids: CASSLPQYQETQYF. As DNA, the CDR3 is TGTGCCAGCAGTTTGCCTCAGTACCAAGAGACCCAGTACTTC.

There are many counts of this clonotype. CDR3 bases: TGTGCCAGCAGTGAACCCTCGCCCTACGAGCAGTACTTC. It specifies CASSEPSPYEQYF. The J gene is TRBJ2-7, the V gene TRBV2; no reliable D call. The germline CDR1 and CDR2 sequences are SNHLY and FYNNEI. This CDR3 is 13 amino acids long. V lost 2 bases, J lost 2 bases, and 7 bases lay in between.

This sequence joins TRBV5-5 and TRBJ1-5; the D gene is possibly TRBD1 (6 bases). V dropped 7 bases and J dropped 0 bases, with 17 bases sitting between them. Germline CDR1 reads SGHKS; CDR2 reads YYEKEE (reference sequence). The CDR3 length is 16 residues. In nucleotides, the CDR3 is TGTGCCAGCGCCAGAACCGGGACAAATAGCAATCAGCCCCAGCATTTT. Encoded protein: CASARTGTNSNQPQHF.

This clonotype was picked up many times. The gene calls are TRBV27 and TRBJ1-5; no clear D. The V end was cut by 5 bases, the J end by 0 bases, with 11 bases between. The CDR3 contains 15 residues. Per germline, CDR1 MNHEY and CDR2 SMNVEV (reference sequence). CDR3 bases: TGTGCCAGCAGTCACGGACCTAATAGCAATCAGCCCCAGCATTTT. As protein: CASSHGPNSNQPQHF.

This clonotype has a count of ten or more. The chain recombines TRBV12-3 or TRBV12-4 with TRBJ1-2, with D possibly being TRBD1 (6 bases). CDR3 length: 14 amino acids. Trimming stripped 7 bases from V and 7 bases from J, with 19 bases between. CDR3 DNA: TGTGCCAGCACCCCCCTTAACAGGGTCGGTGGCTACACCTTC. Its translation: CASTPLNRVGGYTF.

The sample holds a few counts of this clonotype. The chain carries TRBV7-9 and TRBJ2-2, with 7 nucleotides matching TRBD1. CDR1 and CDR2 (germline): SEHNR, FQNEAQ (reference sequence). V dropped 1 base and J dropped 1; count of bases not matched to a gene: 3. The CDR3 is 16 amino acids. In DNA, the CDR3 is TGTGCCAGCAGCTTAGGTGGGGACAGGAACACCGGGGAGCTGTTTTTT. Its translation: CASSLGGDRNTGELFF.

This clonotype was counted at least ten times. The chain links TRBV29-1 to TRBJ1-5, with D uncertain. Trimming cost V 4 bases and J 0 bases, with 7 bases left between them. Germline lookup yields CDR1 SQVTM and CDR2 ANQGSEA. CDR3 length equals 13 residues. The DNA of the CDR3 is TGCAGCGTTGGAGATTATAGCAATCAGCCCCAGCATTTT. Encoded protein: CSVGDYSNQPQHF. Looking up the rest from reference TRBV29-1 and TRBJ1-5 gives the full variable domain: SAVISQKPSRDICQRGTSLTIQCQVDSQVTMMFWYRQQPGQSLTLIATANQGSEATYESGFVIDKFPISRPNLTFSTLTVSNMSPEDSSIYLCSVGDYSNQPQHFGDGTRLSIL.

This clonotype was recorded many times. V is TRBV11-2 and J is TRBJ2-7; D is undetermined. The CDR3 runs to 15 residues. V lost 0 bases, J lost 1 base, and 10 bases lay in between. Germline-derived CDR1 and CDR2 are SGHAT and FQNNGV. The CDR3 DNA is TGTGCCAGCAGCTTAGAGTCAGCCCAGTCCTACGAGCAGTACTTC. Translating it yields CASSLESAQSYEQYF.

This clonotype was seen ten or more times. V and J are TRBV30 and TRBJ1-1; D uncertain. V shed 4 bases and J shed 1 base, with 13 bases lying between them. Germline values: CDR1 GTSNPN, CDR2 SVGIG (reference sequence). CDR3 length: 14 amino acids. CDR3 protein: CAWKEVGGNTEAFF. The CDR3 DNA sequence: TGTGCCTGGAAGGAAGTTGGCGGGAACACTGAAGCTTTCTTT.